These 18 T cell receptor beta chains originate from one sample sequenced in a study of T cells after somatic rescue of genetic block. Profiled with immunoSEQ multiplex PCR; TCRdb holds only in-frame clones, not every one. The table lists roughly 13,000 clones, 65% to 85% of them singletons. The sample was peripheral blood mononuclear cells (PBMCs). The receptors were sampled from a boy aged 10-17 years.

The chain has TRBV6-4 and TRBJ2-3; tentative D call: TRBD1 (6 bases). This CDR3 spans 15 amino acids. Germline V lookup: CDR1 MRHNA, CDR2 SNTAGT. Trimming removed 2 bases from V and 3 bases from J, with 12 bases in between. CDR3 region: CASSDGIRGTDTQYF. CDR3 DNA: TGTGCCAGCAGTGACGGAATAAGGGGGACAGATACGCAGTATTTT.

Only a few counts were recorded for this clone. The chain carries TRBV5-1 and TRBJ1-1; D is possibly TRBD1 (5 bases). The CDR3 is made up of 13 amino acids. Germline assignment: CDR1 SGHRS and CDR2 YFSETQ. V lost 0 bases and J 7 bases, leaving 10 bases between the germline ends. Here the CDR3 DNA reads TGCGCCAGCAGCTTGGTGGGTGGGGGTGAAGCTTTCTTT. Translating it yields CASSLVGGGEAFF.

The rearrangement links TRBV30 to TRBJ1-6; D is possibly TRBD1 (6 bases). The CDR3 is 17 amino acids. The germline gives CDR1 GTSNPN, CDR2 SVGIG (reference sequence). V lost 1 base, J lost 6 bases, and 19 bases lay in between. For the CDR3, the DNA is TGTGCCTGGAGTGGGTTAAGACAGGCGATTACTAATTCACCCCTCCACTTT. Translated: CAWSGLRQAITNSPLHF.

The CDR3 DNA sequence: TGTGCCAGCAGTCCCCGGGCCTACGAGAATACGCAGTATTTT. It is translated as CASSPRAYENTQYF. The chain carries TRBV6-5 and TRBJ2-3, with D uncertain. CDR1 and CDR2 (germline): MNHEY, SVGAGI. There are 14 residues in the CDR3. V was shortened by 5 bases and J by 7 bases, with 16 bases between the two germline ends.

This clone was detected a few times. The chain couples TRBV28 to TRBJ2-7; the D gene is possibly TRBD1 (5 bases). V dropped 3 bases and J dropped 3 bases, with 9 bases sitting between them. Germline V gene data show CDR1 as MDHEN and CDR2 as SYDVKM. The CDR3 covers 13 residues. CDR3 nucleotides: TGTGCCAGCAGTTTTACAGGCTACTACGAGCAGTACTTC. This gives the protein CASSFTGYYEQYF. Supplemented by reference TRBV28 and TRBJ2-7, the full variable domain reads DVKVTQSSRYLVKRTGEKVFLECVQDMDHENMFWYRQDPGLGLRLIYFSYDVKMKEKGDIPEGYSVSREKKERFSLILESASTNQTSMYLCASSFTGYYEQYFGPGTRLTVT.

In its sample, this clone was seen once. The chain uses TRBV5-6 and TRBJ2-3; 9 bases line up with TRBD2. J gave up 2 bases and V 2 bases, and 12 bases lay outside the gene matches. Germline CDR1 SGHDT, CDR2 YYEEEE. This CDR3 is 18 amino acids long. The CDR3 reads CASSLRISGRGITDTQYF. CDR3 nucleotide sequence: TGTGCCAGCAGCTTAAGAATTAGCGGGAGAGGGATCACAGATACGCAGTATTTT.

The V call is TRBV6-6, the J call TRBJ1-1; 8 bases fit TRBD1. Germline V gene sequence: CDR1 MNHNY, CDR2 SVGAGI (reference sequence). V was clipped by 5 bases and J by 4 bases; unmatched bases: 6. The CDR3 consists of 14 residues. CDR3 nucleotides: TGTGCCAGCAGTCGCGACAGGGGAGGCACTGAAGCTTTCTTT. Amino acids: CASSRDRGGTEAFF.

The chain employs TRBV7-6 and TRBJ2-2; 10 bases agree with TRBD1. With V trimmed by 5 bases and J by 4 bases, 4 bases remained unmatched. The germline CDR1 and CDR2 sequences are SGHVS and FNYEAQ. This CDR3 has 15 amino acids. The CDR3: CASSRGQGGTGELFF. CDR3 DNA: TGTGCCAGCAGCCGTGGACAGGGGGGCACCGGGGAGCTGTTTTTT.

This clone was counted a few times. The CDR3 DNA sequence: TGTGCCAGCAGCTTAGCGGGAGGGCCCCACACAGATACGCAGTATTTT. Protein sequence: CASSLAGGPHTDTQYF. V is TRBV11-3 and J is TRBJ2-3; 8 nucleotides match TRBD2. CDR1 and CDR2 (germline): SGHNT, YENEEA. Trimming removed 1 base from V and 2 bases from J; junction bases left unmatched: 5. This CDR3 spans 16 amino acids.

This clone occurred a few times. J is TRBJ1-6 and V is TRBV6-1; unclear D gene. Trimming shortened V by 0 bases and J by 14 bases, and 5 bases separated the two germline ends. Germline loops: CDR1 MNHNS, CDR2 SASEGT. This CDR3 has 11 amino acids. This CDR3 is CASSEAGSLHF. The CDR3 nucleotides are TGTGCCAGCAGTGAAGCTGGATCCCTCCACTTT.

The chain combines TRBV5-6 with TRBJ1-5, with 8 nucleotides matching TRBD1. Germline values: CDR1 SGHDT, CDR2 YYEEEE. V was clipped by 4 bases and J by 2 bases; unmatched bases: 5. This CDR3 region has 15 residues. CDR3 region: CASSRTGRGNQPQHF. The CDR3 nucleotides read TGTGCCAGCAGCAGGACAGGGAGGGGCAATCAGCCCCAGCATTTT.

The CDR3 is CASSQTATYEQYF. CDR3 nucleotide sequence: TGCGCCAGCAGCCAGACCGCCACCTACGAGCAGTACTTC. The V call is TRBV4-1, the J call TRBJ2-7; D not certain. The germline gives CDR1 MGHRA, CDR2 YSYEKL. The V end lost 3 bases, the J end lost 2 bases, and 8 bases lay between the germline ends. The CDR3 has 13 residues.

The chain employs TRBV6-5 and TRBJ1-2; D is uncertain. Germline CDR1 is MNHEY and CDR2 is SVGAGI. This CDR3 is 15 amino acids long. V was clipped by 8 bases and J by 0 bases, with 16 bases between them. In DNA, the CDR3 is TGTGCCAGCTTTAGCTCGGGGAGGGCTAACTATGGCTACACCTTC. Amino acids: CASFSSGRANYGYTF.

This clone was picked up a small number of times. Here the CDR3 reads CASSEWQSRLANEQFF. The CDR3 DNA reads as TGTGCCAGCAGTGAATGGCAGAGCCGGCTAGCCAATGAGCAGTTCTTC. The chain has TRBV6-1 and TRBJ2-1; tentatively, D is TRBD2 (5 bases). Germline values: CDR1 MNHNS, CDR2 SASEGT. The V end was cut by 2 bases, the J end by 6 bases, with 17 bases between. The CDR3 runs to 16 residues.

The rearrangement uses TRBV11-1 and TRBJ2-4; tentative D call: TRBD1 (5 bases). Germline values: CDR1 SGHAT, CDR2 FQDESV (reference sequence). Deletions cut 5 bases from V and 7 bases from J, with 12 bases between. The CDR3 covers 13 residues. Written as DNA, the CDR3 is TGTGCCAGCAGCCCCCGACAGATCAACATTCAGTACTTC. Translating gives CASSPRQINIQYF.

The chain carries TRBV6-4 and TRBJ1-1, with D maybe TRBD1 (5 bases). Germline V gene sequence: CDR1 MRHNA, CDR2 SNTAGT. V gave up 7 bases and J gave up 0 bases, with 18 bases separating them. The CDR3 sequence is 16 residues long. CDR3 nucleotides: TGTGCCAGCACCCACACAGGCTGGAACATGAACACTGAAGCTTTCTTT. It yields the protein CASTHTGWNMNTEAFF.

This chain links TRBV6-1 with TRBJ1-1; D is undetermined. Between the trimmed V and J ends, which lost 0 bases and 10 bases, there was a span of 6 bases. CDR1 and CDR2 from the germline V gene are MNHNS and SASEGT. The CDR3 extends over 11 amino acids. CDR3 amino acids: CASSEAQRAFF. CDR3 DNA: TGTGCCAGCAGTGAAGCCCAGAGAGCTTTCTTT.

The chain carries TRBV5-4 and TRBJ1-2, with a possible D match to TRBD1 (5 bases). The germline V and J ends were trimmed by 0 bases and 0 bases, with 6 bases remaining between them. The CDR3 contains 14 residues. Germline V gene sequence: CDR1 SGHNT, CDR2 YYREEE (reference sequence). This CDR3 reads CASSLGGTNYGYTF. The CDR3 nucleotides read TGTGCCAGCAGCTTGGGGGGGACTAACTATGGCTACACCTTC.